These 27 T cell receptor beta chains share one sample of origin, sequenced in a study of blood T cell repertoires in COVID-19. The repertoire was sequenced with immunoSEQ multiplex PCR; TCRdb's copy has only in-frame clones and lacks some. The table has 330,000 or so clones, approximately 88% seen once. Material: peripheral blood. The receptor source for this set is a man aged 25 to 40 with COVID-19, enrolled during active disease.

The chain joins TRBV5-4 to TRBJ1-3, with TRBD1 matching over 7 bases. The CDR3 contains 17 residues. The V gene's germline CDR1 is SGHNT and CDR2 YYREEE (reference sequence). The V and J ends lost 3 bases and 0 bases, in that order; junction bases with no gene match: 9. In DNA form, the CDR3 reads TGTGCCAGCAGCTCTTTGATGGGACAGAGCTCTGGAAACACCATATATTTT. Its translation is CASSSLMGQSSGNTIYF.

The gene calls are TRBV6-5 and TRBJ1-3, with 10 bases identical to TRBD1. The CDR3 contains 15 residues. The V and J ends lost 8 bases and 4 bases, in that order; junction bases with no gene match: 8. Germline loops: CDR1 MNHEY, CDR2 SVGAGI. The CDR3 DNA reads as TGTGCCAGCTATGCCGGGACAGGGGCAGGAAACACCATATATTTT. This codes for CASYAGTGAGNTIYF.

V gene TRBV10-3 combines with J gene TRBJ2-2; D is perhaps TRBD1 (5 bases). Germline V CDR1 and CDR2: ENHRY, SYGVKD. The CDR3 consists of 14 residues. V was cut by 5 bases and J by 2 bases, with 9 bases left in between. CDR3 coding DNA: TGTGCCATCAGTCACGACAGAAACACCGGGGAGCTGTTTTTT. It yields the protein CAISHDRNTGELFF.

The V gene is TRBV14, the J gene TRBJ2-1, with D perhaps matching TRBD1 (6 bases). Trimming stripped 1 base from V and 3 bases from J, with 7 bases between. Germline CDR1 is SGHDN and CDR2 is FVKESK. CDR3 size: 14 residues. In nucleotides, the CDR3 is TGTGCCAGCAGCCAAGGACAGGACTACAATGAGCAGTTCTTC. It translates to CASSQGQDYNEQFF.

The V and J genes are TRBV7-2 and TRBJ1-5; 7 bases map to TRBD1. The germline gives CDR1 SGHTA, CDR2 FQGNSA. The CDR3 totals 16 residues. The J segment lost 2 bases and the V segment lost 3 bases, leaving 7 bases of the junction unmatched. The CDR3 loop reads CASSFGTVYGNQPQHF. CDR3 nucleotides: TGTGCCAGCAGCTTCGGGACAGTTTACGGCAATCAGCCCCAGCATTTT.

In its sample, this clone was seen once. The chain uses TRBV28 and TRBJ1-1; no definite D call. The germline gives CDR1 MDHEN, CDR2 SYDVKM. The CDR3 totals 14 residues. V was clipped by 4 bases and J by 1 base, with 10 bases between them. The CDR3 reads CASSYVRGNTEAFF. CDR3 bases: TGTGCCAGCAGTTACGTGCGAGGGAACACTGAAGCTTTCTTT.

The chain is built from TRBV4-2 and TRBJ1-4; 8 bases map to TRBD1. J gave up 3 bases and V 4 bases, and 7 bases lay outside the gene matches. The CDR3 is made up of 16 amino acids. CDR1 LGHNA and CDR2 YNFKEQ come from the germline V gene. In nucleotides, the CDR3 is TGTGCCAGCAGCCTTTGGACAGGGCCTTCTAATGAAAAACTGTTTTTT. It specifies CASSLWTGPSNEKLFF.

The CDR3 sequence is CASSPRPGTDTQYF. Here the CDR3 DNA reads TGTGCCAGCTCACCTAGGCCAGGGACAGATACGCAGTATTTT. This chain uses TRBV18 with TRBJ2-3; perhaps TRBD1 as D (5 bases). Germline V gene data show CDR1 as KGHSH and CDR2 as LQKENI. Trimming removed 3 bases at V and 3 bases at J, with 10 bases between. CDR3 length: 14 amino acids.

The chain uses TRBV6-5 and TRBJ2-2; D remains unclear. Germline V gives CDR1 MNHEY, CDR2 SVGAGI. There are 12 residues in the CDR3. Between the trimmed V and J ends, which lost 2 bases and 6 bases, there was a span of 4 bases. Here the CDR3 reads CASSYLSGELFF. In DNA, the CDR3 is TGTGCCAGCAGTTACCTGTCCGGGGAGCTGTTTTTT.

The chain combines TRBV6-5 with TRBJ1-1, with D hard to call. The germline V gene has CDR1 MNHEY and CDR2 SVGAGI. V lost 5 bases and J 4 bases, leaving 11 bases between the germline ends. The CDR3 runs 13 residues. As DNA, the CDR3 is TGTGCCAGCAGTAAGACATCGCGCACTGAAGCTTTCTTT. Translated, it gives CASSKTSRTEAFF.

The V and J genes are TRBV7-3 and TRBJ1-1, with D possibly TRBD1 on 5 matching bases. In germline, CDR1 is SGHTA, CDR2 FQGTGA. The CDR3 sequence is 15 residues long. Trimming took 0 bases from V and 1 from J, leaving 9 bases between them. Here the CDR3 DNA reads TGTGCCAGCAGCTTAACAAAGGGGCCGAACACTGAAGCTTTCTTT. Encoded protein: CASSLTKGPNTEAFF.

This sequence joins TRBV20-1 and TRBJ2-1; D gene unclear. This CDR3 has 10 amino acids. Germline CDR1 is DFQATT and CDR2 is SNEGSKA (reference sequence). V was clipped by 8 bases and J by 4 bases, with 6 bases between them. CDR3 DNA sequence: TGCAGTTCCCTTTACAATGAGCAGTTCTTC. Translated, it gives CSSLYNEQFF.

This clone was picked up one time. The chain joins TRBV5-1 to TRBJ1-3; 7 nucleotides line up with TRBD1. Germline assignment: CDR1 SGHRS and CDR2 YFSETQ. This CDR3 has 17 residues. Unmatched junction bases numbered 9, after V lost 3 bases and J lost 0 bases. The chain's CDR3 is CASSSGDRVNSGNTIYF. The DNA for the CDR3 is TGCGCCAGCAGCTCCGGAGACAGGGTGAACTCTGGAAACACCATATATTTT.

V usage is TRBV23-1 and J usage is TRBJ2-7, with D possibly being TRBD2 (5 bases). TRBV23-1 is an ORF for which the function is uncertain. The CDR3 has 15 amino acids. Trimming shortened V by 1 base and J by 3 bases, and 13 bases separated the two germline ends. The CDR3 nucleotides are TGCGCCAGCAGTCAATTCGGGATTCTTAGCTACGAGCAGTACTTC. As protein: CASSQFGILSYEQYF.

This sequence joins TRBV9 and TRBJ1-2, with TRBD1 matching 7 bases. V dropped 0 bases and J dropped 2; count of bases not matched to a gene: 4. Germline V lookup: CDR1 SGDLS, CDR2 YYNGEE. The CDR3 is 15 residues long. Written as DNA, the CDR3 is TGTGCCAGCAGCGTAGAAGGGGGCGGAAACTATGGCTACACCTTC. Its translation is CASSVEGGGNYGYTF.

V gene TRBV18 combines with J gene TRBJ2-3; 9 nucleotides align to TRBD1. The CDR3 covers 13 residues. The V segment lost 8 bases and the J segment 3 bases; nucleotides outside the gene matches: 3. The germline V gene encodes CDR1 KGHSH and CDR2 LQKENI. This CDR3 is CASRDRATDTQYF. The CDR3 DNA sequence: TGTGCCAGCAGGGACAGGGCTACAGATACGCAGTATTTT.

J is TRBJ2-7 and V is TRBV27; 11 bases line up with TRBD2. The CDR3 sequence is 16 residues long. CDR1 and CDR2 (germline): MNHEY, SMNVEV (reference sequence). Trimming took 3 bases from V and 2 from J; bases not matched to a gene: 6. CDR3 amino acids: CASSFLRGLAAYEQYF. CDR3 sequence (DNA): TGTGCCAGCAGTTTCCTTCGGGGACTAGCGGCCTACGAGCAGTACTTC.

At least ten counts were recorded for this clone. This chain joins TRBV5-1 and TRBJ2-6; D may be TRBD1 (6 bases). Germline loops: CDR1 SGHRS, CDR2 YFSETQ. This CDR3 has 16 residues. The V and J ends lost 0 bases and 6 bases respectively, with 13 bases between them. In nucleotides, the CDR3 is TGCGCCAGCAGCTTGGAGCTCAGGGGAAAGGCCAACGTCCTGACTTTC. Translated, it gives CASSLELRGKANVLTF. Variable domain in full (rest from reference TRBV5-1 and TRBJ2-6): KAGVTQTPRYLIKTRGQQVTLSCSPISGHRSVSWYQQTPGQGLQFLFEYFSETQRNKGNFPGRFSGRQFSNSRSEMNVSTLELGDSALYLCASSLELRGKANVLTFGAGSRLTVL.

The genes are TRBV29-1 and TRBJ1-3; D uncertain. Trimming stripped 3 bases from V and 1 base from J, with 4 bases between. This CDR3 is built from 12 residues. Germline loops: CDR1 SQVTM, CDR2 ANQGSEA. The CDR3 bases are TGCAGCGTTGACTTATCTGGAAACACCATATATTTT. This gives the protein CSVDLSGNTIYF.

The CDR3 region is CASSEGDPGDEQFF. CDR3 nucleotides: TGTGCCAGCAGCGAAGGGGATCCCGGTGACGAGCAGTTCTTC. V gene TRBV7-9 combines with J gene TRBJ2-1; tentatively, D is TRBD1 (5 bases). CDR1 and CDR2 (germline): SEHNR, FQNEAQ (reference sequence). Trimming removed 5 bases at V and 10 bases at J, with 18 bases between. CDR3 length equals 14 residues.

The chain links TRBV4-3 to TRBJ2-2; D perhaps matches TRBD1 (5 bases). Trimming stripped 1 base from V and 3 bases from J, with 9 bases between. The CDR3 totals 15 residues. The V gene's germline CDR1 is LGHNA and CDR2 YSLEER. The CDR3 loop is CASSQGTIDTGELFF. The DNA for the CDR3 is TGCGCCAGCAGCCAAGGGACAATAGACACCGGGGAGCTGTTTTTT.

Only a few counts were recorded for this clone. V gene TRBV9 combines with J gene TRBJ1-1; D gene unclear. Germline V gene lookup returns CDR1 SGDLS and CDR2 YYNGEE. The CDR3 consists of 15 residues. The V and J ends lost 0 bases and 2 bases respectively, with 11 bases between them. The CDR3 sequence: CASSVGGTANTEAFF. The CDR3 DNA reads as TGTGCCAGCAGCGTAGGTGGAACAGCTAACACTGAAGCTTTCTTT.

This clone was picked up one time. V is TRBV5-4 and J is TRBJ1-1; 9 positions agree with TRBD1. Per germline, CDR1 SGHNT and CDR2 YYREEE (reference sequence). Trimming at V came to 2 bases and at J to 1 base, leaving 3 bases not matched to a gene. This CDR3 is 15 amino acids long. CDR3 coding DNA: TGTGCCAGCAGCTTTTTGGACAGGGGGAACACTGAAGCTTTCTTT. Translating it yields CASSFLDRGNTEAFF.

This chain joins TRBV18 and TRBJ2-7; D possibly corresponds to TRBD1 (5 bases). V was trimmed by 5 bases and J by 3 bases, leaving 14 bases between them. Germline V gene sequence: CDR1 KGHSH, CDR2 LQKENI. This CDR3 spans 14 amino acids. The CDR3 loop reads CASSFTDQGYEQYF. The CDR3 nucleotides are TGTGCCAGCTCATTTACGGATCAGGGCTACGAGCAGTACTTC.

The chain joins TRBV19 to TRBJ1-1; D unresolved. This CDR3 has 14 residues. Trimming stripped 3 bases from V and 0 bases from J, with 8 bases between. Germline lookup yields CDR1 LNHDA and CDR2 SQIVND (reference sequence). CDR3 sequence reads: CASSIRQMNTEAFF. The CDR3 nucleotides read TGTGCCAGTAGTATTCGCCAGATGAACACTGAAGCTTTCTTT.

This rearrangement joins TRBV5-4 to TRBJ1-2; D may be TRBD1 (5 bases). CDR1 SGHNT and CDR2 YYREEE come from the germline V gene (reference sequence). Between the trimmed V and J ends, which lost 4 bases and 1 base, there was a span of 14 bases. This CDR3 contains 15 residues. CDR3 coding DNA: TGTGCCAGCAGCCCGGGGGGTGGCGGTAACTATGGCTACACCTTC. This translates into CASSPGGGGNYGYTF.

This chain links TRBV5-1 with TRBJ2-3; tentatively, D is TRBD2 (6 bases). Trimming pared 6 bases from V and 1 base from J, leaving 12 bases between. The CDR3 loop spans 14 amino acids. From germline, CDR1 is SGHRS and CDR2 YFSETQ. The chain's CDR3 is CASTLGGGTDTQYF. The CDR3 DNA reads as TGCGCCAGCACTCTGGGCGGGGGCACAGATACGCAGTATTTT.